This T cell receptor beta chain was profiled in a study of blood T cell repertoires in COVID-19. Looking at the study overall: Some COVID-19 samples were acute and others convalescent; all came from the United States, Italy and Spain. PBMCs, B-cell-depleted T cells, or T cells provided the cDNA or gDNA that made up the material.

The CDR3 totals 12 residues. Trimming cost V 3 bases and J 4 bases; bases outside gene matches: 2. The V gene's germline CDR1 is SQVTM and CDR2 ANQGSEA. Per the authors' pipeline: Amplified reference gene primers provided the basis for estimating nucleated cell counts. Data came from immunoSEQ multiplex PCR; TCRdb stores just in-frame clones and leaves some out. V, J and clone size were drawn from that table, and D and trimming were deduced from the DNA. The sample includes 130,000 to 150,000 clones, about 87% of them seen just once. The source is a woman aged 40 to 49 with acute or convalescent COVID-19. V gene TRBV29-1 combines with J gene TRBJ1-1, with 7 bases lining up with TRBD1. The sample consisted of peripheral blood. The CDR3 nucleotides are TGCAGCGTTGATGACAGGGCCACTGAAGCTTTCTTT. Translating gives CSVDDRATEAFF.